This T cell receptor (beta chain) was identified in a study of blood T cell repertoires in COVID-19. Study background: The analysed material was cDNA or gDNA that came from T cells, B-cell-depleted T cells, or PBMCs.

Cohorts were based on clinical histories the participants reported. What the recovered Cohort 3 donors had was two negative PCRs, clearance, or symptom resolution. This clone was recorded once. Original analysis: Counts of nucleated cells, estimated from reference gene primer amplification, were obtained. This table comes from immunoSEQ multiplex PCR, and its TCRdb copy is limited to in-frame clones, with some not included. The V and J calls and clone size are taken from that table; D and trimming were inferred from the DNA. The table lists about 310,000 clones, roughly 87% of them singletons. CDR1 is SGDLS and CDR2 is YYNGEE in the germline V gene. V was cut by 6 bases and J by 2 bases, with 20 bases left in between. This CDR3 is built from 16 residues.

This sequence originates from a woman younger than 35 who had recovered from COVID-19. The chain carries TRBV9 and TRBJ2-5; tentatively, D is TRBD2 (6 bases). The sequencing sample was made of PBMCs or T cells enriched from blood (not recorded which). This CDR3 is CASTRRGAGLQETQYF. CDR3 DNA sequence: TGTGCCAGCACCCGTCGTGGAGCGGGCCTACAAGAGACCCAGTACTTC.